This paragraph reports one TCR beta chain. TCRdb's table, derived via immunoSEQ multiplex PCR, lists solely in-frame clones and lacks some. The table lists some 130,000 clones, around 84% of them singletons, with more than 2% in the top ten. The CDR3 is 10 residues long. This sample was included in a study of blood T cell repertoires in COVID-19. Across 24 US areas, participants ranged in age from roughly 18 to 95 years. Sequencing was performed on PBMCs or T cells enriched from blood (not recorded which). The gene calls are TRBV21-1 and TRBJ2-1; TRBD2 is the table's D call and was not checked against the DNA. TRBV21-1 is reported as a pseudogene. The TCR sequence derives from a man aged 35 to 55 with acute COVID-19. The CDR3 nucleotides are TGTGCCAGTCCTTACAATGAGCAGTTCTTC. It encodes CASPYNEQFF.